A selection of T cell receptor beta chains follows, all from one sample in a study of T cell repertoires in cytomegalovirus infection. TCRdb passed the reads through MiXCR, listing each CDR3 protein once. The data contain over 100,000 distinct CDR3 sequences, 29% of them singletons. No antigens are known for them. The material was CD8+ T cells from cultured PBMCs, obtained from culture after CMV antigen stimulation. All receptors derive from a human donor in good health (CMV status not recorded). Some clones in this sample may be carry-over from other donors' samples. Both conserved end residues are part of each CDR3. A D gene is named only where the DNA matches it firmly. The size of a clone is reported for some rows only, either as once, few or many, or as a class for expanded clones.

-	-	TRBV9	TRBJ2-7	TGTGCCAGCAGCGTATTGGGGGGGGCCGCCTACGAGCAGTACTTC	CASSVLGGAAYEQYF
TRBD2	-	TRBV5-4	TRBJ2-7	TGTGCCAGCAGCTCCGGTACCGGGACTAGAGCCTACGAGCAGTACTTC	CASSSGTGTRAYEQYF
TRBD1	-	TRBV7-8	TRBJ1-2	TGTGCCAGCAGCTTAGGGCCCGGGACAGGGTTCTATGGCTACACCTTC	CASSLGPGTGFYGYTF
TRBD2	once	TRBV6-1	TRBJ2-1	TGTGCCAGCAGTGAAAATGAATGGACTAGGGGCTACAATGAGCAGTTCTTC	CASSENEWTRGYNEQFF
-	many	TRBV7-2	TRBJ2-1	TGTGCCAGCAGCTTAGACTCTAATGAGCAGTTCTTC	CASSLDSNEQFF
TRBD2	many	TRBV7-8	TRBJ2-5	TGTGCCAGCAGCTTAGAGAGTAGCGGGGTGTACCAAGAGACCCAGTACTTC	CASSLESSGVYQETQYF
-	few	TRBV6-2/TRBV6-3	TRBJ2-5	TGTGCCAGCAGTTACGAGAAGACTGGAGGGGGAGAGACCCAGTACTTC	CASSYEKTGGGETQYF
-	once	TRBV3-1	TRBJ2-4	TGTGCCAGCAGCCAAGAATCGCTAGCCGCCAAAAACATTCAGTACTTC	CASSQESLAAKNIQYF
-	-	TRBV20-1	TRBJ2-7	TGCAGTGCTAGCTCTCTATCCTCCTACGAGCAGTACTTC	CSASSLSSYEQYF
-	-	TRBV2	TRBJ1-1	TGTGCCAGCAGTGAAGACCGGCAAGCCGGGATTACTGAAGCTTTCTTT	CASSEDRQAGITEAFF
-	-	TRBV29-1	TRBJ1-2	TGCAGCGTTGAAGGGACTCAGAACTATGGCTACACCTTC	CSVEGTQNYGYTF
-	few	TRBV7-9	TRBJ2-1	TGTGCCAGCACCACGGTGACAGGAATCTCCTACAATGAGCAGTTCTTC	CASTTVTGISYNEQFF
-	many	TRBV12-3/TRBV12-4	TRBJ1-2	TGTGCCAGCAGTTTAGGGCAGGGACTATCCTATGGCTACACCTTC	CASSLGQGLSYGYTF
TRBD1	-	TRBV20-1	TRBJ1-2	TGCAGTGCCAAGGACAGGGGATATGGCTACACCTTC	CSAKDRGYGYTF
-	many	TRBV7-2	TRBJ1-2	TGTGCCAGCAGCTTAGGGGGACGAACCTATGGCTACACCTTC	CASSLGGRTYGYTF
-	-	TRBV10-3	TRBJ1-1	TGTGCCATCAGTGAGGGACAGACTGAAGCTTTCTTT	CAISEGQTEAFF
-	-	TRBV20-1	TRBJ2-7	TGCAGTGCTAGGCCAGACTCCTACGAGCAGTACTTC	CSARPDSYEQYF
-	-	TRBV20-1	TRBJ2-7	TGCAGTGCTGGGCAAGATTTTCTCGACGAGCAGTACTTC	CSAGQDFLDEQYF
-	many	TRBV7-6	TRBJ2-1	TGTGCCAGCAGCCCCGGCTACTACAATGAGCAGTTCTTC	CASSPGYYNEQFF
-	-	TRBV6-2/TRBV6-3	TRBJ1-1	TGTGCCAGCAGTCAATCCGGACCAGCGTCCGCTGAAGCTTTCTTT	CASSQSGPASAEAFF
-	-	TRBV12-3/TRBV12-4	TRBJ1-6	TGTGCCAGCGCCGATAACAGGGAGTGGCATTCACCCCTCCACTTT	CASADNREWHSPLHF
-	few	TRBV7-2	TRBJ2-1	TGTGCCACCGGGAGTTACAATGAGCAGTTCTTC	CATGSYNEQFF
-	-	TRBV2	TRBJ1-1	TGTGCCAGTAAGGCTTGGTCTGGCACTGAAGCTTTCTTT	CASKAWSGTEAFF
-	few	TRBV12-3/TRBV12-4	TRBJ1-2	TGTGCCAGCAGTTTTGCAGGGAGCTATGGCTACACCTTC	CASSFAGSYGYTF
TRBD2	-	TRBV7-9	TRBJ2-2	TGTGCCAGCAGCCCCACGACTAGCGGGGGGATGAACACCGGGGAGCTGTTTTTT	CASSPTTSGGMNTGELFF
-	-	TRBV27	TRBJ1-5	TGTGCCAGCAGTCGGACAGCCCAAAGGCCCCAGCATTTT	CASSRTAQRPQHF
TRBD1	few	TRBV24-1	TRBJ2-1	TGTGCCACCAGTGATTTCCGGGACAGGGAGTACAATGAGCAGTTCTTC	CATSDFRDREYNEQFF
TRBD1	few	TRBV27	TRBJ1-6	TGTGCCAGCAGGTACCGGGACAGACAAAATTCACCCCTCCACTTT	CASRYRDRQNSPLHF
-	once	TRBV2	TRBJ1-2	TGTGCCAGCAGTGGTAGCACCCTCTATGGCTACACCTTC	CASSGSTLYGYTF
-	-	TRBV2	TRBJ2-2	TGTGCCAGCAGTGACACAGGATACACCGGGGAGCTGTTTTTT	CASSDTGYTGELFF
-	-	TRBV4-1	TRBJ2-1	TGCGCCAGCAGCCAAGTCATGGAAAGCTCCTACAATGAGCAGTTCTTC	CASSQVMESSYNEQFF
-	-	TRBV4-1	TRBJ2-1	TGCGCCAGCAGCCCCGGGCGGCAGTTTTCCTACAATGAGCAGTTCTTC	CASSPGRQFSYNEQFF
-	-	TRBV28	TRBJ2-5	TGTGCCAGCAGTTTAGTGGAGGGGTGGGAGACCCAGTACTTC	CASSLVEGWETQYF
-	few	TRBV24-1	TRBJ2-5	TGTGCCCTTCTCCTCCGGGGTCGAGAGACCCAGTACTTC	CALLLRGRETQYF
-	many	TRBV19	TRBJ1-1	TGTGCCAGTAGTATGTCGGCCACGAACACTGAAGCTTTCTTT	CASSMSATNTEAFF
TRBD1	few	TRBV5-1	TRBJ2-3	TGCGCCAGTGCTACGGACAGGGATATCACAGATACGCAGTATTTT	CASATDRDITDTQYF
-	few	TRBV20-1	TRBJ2-2	TGCAGTGCGCCGCCACCGAACACCGGGGAGCTGTTTTTT	CSAPPPNTGELFF
-	many	TRBV7-9	TRBJ2-7	TGTGCCAGCAGCTATGGAAGCTACGAGCAGTACTTC	CASSYGSYEQYF
TRBD2	-	TRBV5-4	TRBJ2-1	TGTGCCAGCAGCTTTAGGAGCGGGGGAGGGAATGAGCAGTTCTTC	CASSFRSGGGNEQFF
TRBD1	once	TRBV27	TRBJ2-7	TGTGCCAGCAGTTTATTCCCCCAGACAGGGGCCTACGAGCAGTACTTC	CASSLFPQTGAYEQYF